This passage covers 20 T cell receptor beta chains from one sample sequenced in a study of blood T cell repertoires in COVID-19. The protocol was immunoSEQ multiplex PCR, while the TCRdb copy is restricted to in-frame clones and leaves out a portion. The table has about 270,000 clones, around 90% seen once. Source material: peripheral blood. These receptors originate from a man in his sixties who had recovered from COVID-19.

This clone was seen a handful of times. The chain couples TRBV3-1 (or the pseudogene TRBV3-2) to TRBJ1-2, with a possible D match to TRBD1 (5 bases). The germline V gene has CDR1 LGHDT and CDR2 YNNKEL (reference sequence). Trimming pared 4 bases from V and 2 bases from J, leaving 17 bases between. The CDR3 consists of 16 residues. CDR3 region: CASSPGWVGNNYGYTF. The CDR3 bases are TGTGCCAGCAGCCCAGGGTGGGTTGGGAACAACTATGGCTACACCTTC.

This chain links TRBV11-2 with TRBJ2-7, with D perhaps matching TRBD1 (6 bases). Trimming removed 4 bases at V and 4 bases at J, with 11 bases between. CDR1 is SGHAT and CDR2 is FQNNGV in the germline V gene. This CDR3 comprises 13 residues. The CDR3 DNA reads as TGTGCCAGCAGCTACAACAGGGTTTACGAGCAGTACTTC. Translating gives CASSYNRVYEQYF. The variable domain in full, completed from reference TRBV11-2 and TRBJ2-7, reads EAGVAQSPRYKIIEKRQSVAFWCNPISGHATLYWYQQILGQGPKLLIQFQNNGVVDDSQLPKDRFSAERLKGVDSTLKIQPAKLEDSAVYLCASSYNRVYEQYFGPGTRLTVT.

This rearrangement joins TRBV28 to TRBJ2-1; D perhaps matches TRBD1 (6 bases). Trimming removed 7 bases at V and 6 bases at J, with 16 bases between. This CDR3 spans 14 amino acids. CDR1 and CDR2 (germline): MDHEN, SYDVKM. For the CDR3, the DNA is TGTGCCAGCATCTCGGACAGACTGTCCAATGAGCAGTTCTTC. It translates to CASISDRLSNEQFF.

This chain uses TRBV28 with TRBJ2-2; TRBD1 matches at 11 bases. The length of the CDR3 is 15 residues. The germline V gene has CDR1 MDHEN and CDR2 SYDVKM. Losses at the gene ends were 6 bases for V and 7 bases for J; bases not matched to a gene: 7. The CDR3 sequence: CASRKGTGGHGELFF. CDR3 nucleotide sequence: TGTGCCAGCAGAAAGGGGACAGGGGGGCACGGGGAGCTGTTTTTT.

This clone was recorded once. The CDR3 DNA follows: TGTGCCAGCTCACCGTCGAGGGCTTACTACGAGCAGTACTTC. The encoded protein is CASSPSRAYYEQYF. The chain recombines TRBV18 with TRBJ2-7, with D perhaps matching TRBD2 (5 bases). The CDR3 length is 14 residues. Germline CDR1 KGHSH, CDR2 LQKENI. The ends were cut back, 3 bases at V and 3 bases at J, with 12 bases in the middle.

The count of this clone is one. This chain joins TRBV13 and TRBJ2-7, with D possibly matching TRBD2 (7 bases). The CDR3 extends over 15 amino acids. The V gene lost 7 bases and the J gene lost 1 base, with 17 bases spanning the gap. Germline loops: CDR1 PRHDT, CDR2 FYEKMQ (reference sequence). This chain's CDR3 is CASTARGPHSYEQYF. CDR3 in DNA: TGTGCCAGCACGGCGCGGGGGCCACATTCCTACGAGCAGTACTTC.

CDR3 loop: CASSMGRATYEQYF. The CDR3 DNA follows: TGTGCCAGTAGTATGGGCAGGGCAACCTACGAGCAGTACTTC. The chain joins TRBV19 to TRBJ2-7, with a tentative D call TRBD1 (5 bases). V was cut by 3 bases and J by 2 bases, with 11 bases left in between. The CDR3 length is 14 residues. Germline CDR1 is LNHDA and CDR2 is SQIVND (reference sequence).

This clone was observed once. This chain's CDR3 is CASSSTGLAGGDTQYF. In DNA, the CDR3 is TGTGCCAGCAGCTCAACGGGACTAGCGGGGGGCGATACGCAGTATTTT. The genes are TRBV7-3 and TRBJ2-3; 15 bases are shared with TRBD2. The CDR3 totals 16 residues. Per germline, CDR1 SGHTA and CDR2 FQGTGA. Trimming took 4 bases from V and 6 from J; bases not matched to a gene: 5.

The rearrangement uses TRBV19 and TRBJ1-3; tentative D call: TRBD1 (5 bases). The germline V gene encodes CDR1 LNHDA and CDR2 SQIVND (reference sequence). The CDR3 extends over 16 amino acids. V lost 7 bases and J 2 bases, leaving 18 bases between the germline ends. The CDR3 sequence: CASTRIRDLAGNTIYF. The CDR3 DNA follows: TGTGCCAGTACAAGGATTCGGGACTTGGCTGGAAACACCATATATTTT.

The rearrangement joins TRBV19 to TRBJ1-1, with D possibly matching TRBD1 (6 bases). V was shortened by 5 bases and J by 0 bases, with 19 bases between the two germline ends. Germline CDR1 reads LNHDA; CDR2 reads SQIVND (reference sequence). The CDR3 has 17 residues. CDR3 coding DNA: TGTGCCAGTAGTTCACACAGGGTTGGGGCGGTGAACACTGAAGCTTTCTTT. Its protein product is CASSSHRVGAVNTEAFF.

V and J are TRBV15 and TRBJ1-5; D ambiguous. CDR3 length: 16 residues. CDR1 and CDR2 from the germline V gene are LNHNV and YYDKDF (reference sequence). The ends were cut back, 8 bases at V and 0 bases at J, with 17 bases in the middle. This CDR3 is CATSPKRAYSNQPQHF. CDR3 sequence (DNA): TGTGCCACCTCCCCCAAGAGGGCGTATAGCAATCAGCCCCAGCATTTT. Based on the CDR3 plus reference TRBV15 and TRBJ1-5, the full variable domain is DAMVIQNPRYQVTQFGKPVTLSCSQTLNHNVMYWYQQKSSQAPKLLFHYYDKDFNNEADTPDNFQSRRPNTSFCFLDIRSPGLGDTAMYLCATSPKRAYSNQPQHFGDGTRLSIL.

This clone was seen a few times. This rearrangement joins TRBV6-4 to TRBJ1-6; D gene ambiguous. Trimming took off 3 bases at V and 7 bases at J, with 7 bases between the two ends. This CDR3 is built from 13 residues. Germline V gives CDR1 MRHNA, CDR2 SNTAGT. The CDR3 is CASSESLNSPLHF. The CDR3 DNA sequence: TGTGCCAGCAGTGAAAGCTTAAATTCACCCCTCCACTTT.

This chain links TRBV19 with TRBJ2-7; possibly TRBD1 for D (5 bases). CDR1 and CDR2 (germline): LNHDA, SQIVND (reference sequence). This CDR3 region has 13 residues. Trimming pared 4 bases from V and 0 bases from J, leaving 7 bases between. The CDR3 protein is CASSRTFSYEQYF. CDR3 bases: TGTGCCAGTAGTAGGACATTCTCCTACGAGCAGTACTTC.

The chain has TRBV12-2 and TRBJ2-7; the table's D call of TRBD1 was not tested on the DNA. TRBV12-2 is flagged as a pseudogene. The CDR3 consists of 20 residues. The chain's CDR3 is CARHLPPTLVGGQGRKEQYF. For the CDR3, the DNA is TGTGCAAGACACTTACCCCCCACACTCGTCGGGGGACAGGGCAGAAAAGAGCAGTACTTC.

The V and J genes are TRBV5-1 and TRBJ1-3; D not resolved. The germline gives CDR1 SGHRS, CDR2 YFSETQ. V lost 3 bases and J lost 0, with 10 bases in between. The CDR3 length is 15 residues. For the CDR3, the DNA is TGCGCCAGCAGCTCCTCAAGCAACTCTGGAAACACCATATATTTT. Its protein product is CASSSSSNSGNTIYF.

The rearrangement uses TRBV7-6 and TRBJ1-1; TRBD1 matches 7 bases. CDR1 is SGHVS and CDR2 is FNYEAQ in the germline V gene. The ends lost 5 bases at V and 2 bases at J; junction bases unmatched: 14. CDR3 length: 17 amino acids. Written as DNA, the CDR3 is TGTGCCAGCAGCCTACTACCGGGGGGGACAGATAACACTGAAGCTTTCTTT. Translating it yields CASSLLPGGTDNTEAFF.

The V call is TRBV30, the J call TRBJ1-5, with D possibly being TRBD1 (5 bases). Germline V gene data show CDR1 as GTSNPN and CDR2 as SVGIG (reference sequence). Trimming took 4 bases from V and 5 from J, leaving 18 bases between them. The CDR3 spans 15 residues. The CDR3 is CAWTPGGGNHQPQHF. The CDR3 DNA is TGTGCCTGGACCCCCGGGGGGGGGAATCATCAGCCCCAGCATTTT.

The chain recombines TRBV5-1 with TRBJ2-1; D perhaps matches TRBD1 (5 bases). The CDR3 spans 14 residues. Trimming pared 5 bases from V and 7 bases from J, leaving 16 bases between. Germline loops: CDR1 SGHRS, CDR2 YFSETQ. The CDR3 spells CASREQVQGNEQFF. CDR3 DNA sequence: TGCGCCAGCAGGGAACAGGTTCAGGGTAATGAGCAGTTCTTC.

This chain connects TRBV9 to TRBJ1-2, with 11 nucleotides matching TRBD1. CDR1 and CDR2 from the germline V gene are SGDLS and YYNGEE. The V and J ends lost 7 bases and 0 bases, in that order; junction bases with no gene match: 5. The CDR3 spans 15 residues. CDR3 coding DNA: TGTGCCAGCGGAACGGACAGGGGGCCTAACTATGGCTACACCTTC. Amino acid sequence: CASGTDRGPNYGYTF.

This chain uses TRBV10-3 with TRBJ2-2, with 9 positions matching TRBD1. The V segment lost 6 bases and the J segment 5 bases; nucleotides outside the gene matches: 10. Germline V lookup: CDR1 ENHRY, CDR2 SYGVKD. The CDR3 contains 16 residues. CDR3 coding DNA: TGTGCCATCAGACAATACGGGACAGGGTTGACCGGGGAGCTGTTTTTT. It translates to CAIRQYGTGLTGELFF.